Below are 6 T cell receptor beta chains sequenced from a single sample in a study of blood T cell repertoires in COVID-19 (dated by TCRdb to 2019 to 2021). The library relied on the immunoSEQ multiplex PCR assay. The immuneACCESS repertoire file appears here via TCRdb, limited to in-frame rearrangements. These files lack a portion of the clones; in checked studies, under half of the deficit traces to unresolved V genes, and the cause of the others is not known. This sample holds some 150,000 clones; around four fifths were observed only once. The top ten clonotypes cover 6.2% of the sample. Sequencing used PBMCs or T cells enriched from blood (not recorded which). The source of these receptors is a woman in her thirties or forties who had recovered from COVID-19.

V and J are TRBV6-4 and TRBJ1-1, with 10 bases identical to TRBD1. The germline gives CDR1 MRHNA, CDR2 SNTAGT. This CDR3 comprises 14 residues. V was pared by 6 bases and J by 5 bases, with 6 bases of the junction left unmatched. CDR3 coding DNA: TGTGCCAGCAGAGCCGGGACAGGGGATACTGAAGCTTTCTTT. Amino acid sequence: CASRAGTGDTEAFF.

The rearrangement uses TRBV4-1 and TRBJ1-4; D is uncertain. This CDR3 is 17 amino acids long. Germline CDR1 reads MGHRA; CDR2 reads YSYEKL. Trimming left V 4 bases short and J 0 bases short, with 15 bases between. The CDR3 region has the DNA TGCGCCAGCAGCCCGAGGAGGAGAGCTGCAACTAATGAAAAACTGTTTTTT. Encoded protein: CASSPRRRAATNEKLFF.

The rearrangement links TRBV7-9 to TRBJ2-1; no definite D call. V was clipped by 5 bases and J by 6 bases, with 20 bases between them. The germline V gene has CDR1 SEHNR and CDR2 FQNEAQ (reference sequence). This CDR3 is 16 amino acids long. The CDR3 protein is CASSPSGSFRVNEQFF. DNA for the CDR3: TGTGCCAGCAGCCCTTCCGGGTCCTTTCGGGTCAATGAGCAGTTCTTC.

The chain carries TRBV2 and TRBJ1-2; TRBD1 might be the D (5 bases). Between the trimmed V and J ends, which lost 4 bases and 3 bases, there was a span of 12 bases. CDR3 length: 14 amino acids. Germline values: CDR1 SNHLY, CDR2 FYNNEI. CDR3 DNA sequence: TGTGCCAGCAGTGTCGCAGGGCCGGACTATGGCTACACCTTC. Translating gives CASSVAGPDYGYTF.

The chain recombines TRBV4-1 with TRBJ1-3; 7 positions match TRBD1. Trimming cost V 2 bases and J 0 bases; bases outside gene matches: 4. The CDR3 covers 16 residues. CDR1 and CDR2 (germline): MGHRA, YSYEKL. The CDR3 DNA reads TGCGCCAGCAGCCAACAGACAGGGTTCTCTGGAAACACCATATATTTT. As protein: CASSQQTGFSGNTIYF.

The chain carries TRBV5-1 and TRBJ2-1, with no clear D. The V gene lost 7 bases and the J gene lost 7 bases, with 9 bases spanning the gap. There are 11 residues in the CDR3. Germline CDR1 is SGHRS and CDR2 is YFSETQ. CDR3 amino acids: CASSGGNEQFF. DNA of the CDR3: TGCGCCAGCTCAGGTGGGAATGAGCAGTTCTTC.